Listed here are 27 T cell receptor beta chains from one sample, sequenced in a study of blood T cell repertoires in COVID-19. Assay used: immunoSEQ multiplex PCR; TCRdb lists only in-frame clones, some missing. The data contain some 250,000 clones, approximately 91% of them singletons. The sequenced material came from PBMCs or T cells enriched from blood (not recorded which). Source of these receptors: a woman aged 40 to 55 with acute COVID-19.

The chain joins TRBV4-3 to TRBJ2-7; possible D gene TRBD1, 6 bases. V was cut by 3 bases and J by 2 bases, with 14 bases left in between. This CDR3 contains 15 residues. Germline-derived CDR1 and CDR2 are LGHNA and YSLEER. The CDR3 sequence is CASSQQTGAAYEQYF. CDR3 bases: TGCGCCAGCAGCCAGCAGACAGGCGCAGCCTACGAGCAGTACTTC.

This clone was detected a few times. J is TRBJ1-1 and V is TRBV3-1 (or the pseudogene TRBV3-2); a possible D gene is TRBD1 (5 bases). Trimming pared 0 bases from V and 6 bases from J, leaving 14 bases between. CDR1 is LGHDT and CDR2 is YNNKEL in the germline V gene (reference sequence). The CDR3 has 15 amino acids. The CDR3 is CASSQEPWRGAEAFF. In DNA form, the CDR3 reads TGTGCCAGCAGCCAAGAACCTTGGCGGGGGGCTGAAGCTTTCTTT.

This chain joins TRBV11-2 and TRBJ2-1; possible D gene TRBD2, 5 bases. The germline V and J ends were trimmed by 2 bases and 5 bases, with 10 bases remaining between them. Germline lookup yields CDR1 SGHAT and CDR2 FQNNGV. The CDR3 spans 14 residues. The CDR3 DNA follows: TGTGCCAGCAGCTTAAGGTCCGGGGACAATGAGCAGTTCTTC. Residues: CASSLRSGDNEQFF.

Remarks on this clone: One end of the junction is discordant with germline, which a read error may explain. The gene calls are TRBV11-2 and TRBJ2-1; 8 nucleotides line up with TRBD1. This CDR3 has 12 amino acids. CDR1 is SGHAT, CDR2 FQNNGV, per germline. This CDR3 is CASSLSLDRELF. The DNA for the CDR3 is TGTGCCAGCAGCTTAAGTCTGGACAGGGAGCTCTTC. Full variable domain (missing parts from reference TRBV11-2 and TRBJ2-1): EAGVAQSPRYKIIEKRQSVAFWCNPISGHATLYWYQQILGQGPKLLIQFQNNGVVDDSQLPKDRFSAERLKGVDSTLKIQPAKLEDSAVYLCASSLSLDRELFGPGTRLTVL.

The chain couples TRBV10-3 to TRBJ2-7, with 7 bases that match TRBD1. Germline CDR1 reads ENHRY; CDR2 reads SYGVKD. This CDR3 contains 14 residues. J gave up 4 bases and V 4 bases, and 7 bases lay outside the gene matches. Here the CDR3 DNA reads TGTGCCATCAGTGGATCTGACAGGGTATACGAGCAGTACTTC. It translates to CAISGSDRVYEQYF.

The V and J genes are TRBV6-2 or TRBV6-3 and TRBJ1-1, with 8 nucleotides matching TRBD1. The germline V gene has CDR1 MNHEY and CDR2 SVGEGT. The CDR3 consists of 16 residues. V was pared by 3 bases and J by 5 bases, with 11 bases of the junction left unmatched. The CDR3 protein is CASSYQGARKGTEAFF. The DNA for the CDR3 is TGTGCCAGCAGTTATCAGGGGGCCAGGAAGGGTACTGAAGCTTTCTTT.

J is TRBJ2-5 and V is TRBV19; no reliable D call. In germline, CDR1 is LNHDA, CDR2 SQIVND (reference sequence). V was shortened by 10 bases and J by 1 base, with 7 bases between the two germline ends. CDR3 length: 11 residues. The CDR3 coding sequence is TGTGCCAACCTCGGCCAAGAGACCCAGTACTTC. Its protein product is CANLGQETQYF.

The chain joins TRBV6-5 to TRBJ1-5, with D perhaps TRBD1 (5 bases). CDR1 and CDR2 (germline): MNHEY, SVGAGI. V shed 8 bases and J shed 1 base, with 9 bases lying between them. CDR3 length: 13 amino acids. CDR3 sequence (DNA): TGTGCCAGCTTACAGGTCAGCAATCAGCCCCAGCATTTT. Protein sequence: CASLQVSNQPQHF.

The CDR3 is CATSDIPGLAGGRADTQYF. The CDR3 region has the DNA TGTGCCACCAGTGATATACCGGGACTAGCGGGGGGGCGCGCAGATACGCAGTATTTT. This chain joins TRBV24-1 and TRBJ2-3; 16 bases fit TRBD2. The CDR3 contains 19 residues. Looked up from germline, CDR1 is KGHDR and CDR2 is SFDVKD. V shed 3 bases and J 4 bases; nucleotides not matched to a gene: 9.

The CDR3 here is CASSSQRGAYEQYF. The CDR3 DNA reads TGTGCCAGCAGCTCACAGCGGGGGGCCTACGAGCAGTACTTC. V and J are TRBV4-2 and TRBJ2-7, with 9 bases aligning to TRBD2. Germline V lookup: CDR1 LGHNA, CDR2 YNFKEQ. V shed 5 bases and J 2 bases; nucleotides not matched to a gene: 4. The CDR3 loop spans 14 amino acids.

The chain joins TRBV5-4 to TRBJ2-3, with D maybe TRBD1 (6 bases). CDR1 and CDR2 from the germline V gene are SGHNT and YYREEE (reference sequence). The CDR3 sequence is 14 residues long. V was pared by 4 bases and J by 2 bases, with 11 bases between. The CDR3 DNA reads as TGTGCCAGCAGCAACAGGGCAAACACAGATACGCAGTATTTT. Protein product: CASSNRANTDTQYF.

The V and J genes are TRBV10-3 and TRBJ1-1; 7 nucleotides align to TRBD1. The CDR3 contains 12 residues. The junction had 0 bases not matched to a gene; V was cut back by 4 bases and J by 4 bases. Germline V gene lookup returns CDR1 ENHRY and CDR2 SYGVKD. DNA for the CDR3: TGTGCCATCAGTGGACAGGGCACTGAAGCTTTCTTT. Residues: CAISGQGTEAFF.

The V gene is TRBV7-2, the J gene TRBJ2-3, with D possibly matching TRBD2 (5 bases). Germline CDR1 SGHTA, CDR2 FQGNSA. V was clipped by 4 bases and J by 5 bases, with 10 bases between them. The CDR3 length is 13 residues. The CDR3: CASSSGLRDTQYF. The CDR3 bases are TGTGCCAGCAGCTCTGGACTCAGAGATACGCAGTATTTT.

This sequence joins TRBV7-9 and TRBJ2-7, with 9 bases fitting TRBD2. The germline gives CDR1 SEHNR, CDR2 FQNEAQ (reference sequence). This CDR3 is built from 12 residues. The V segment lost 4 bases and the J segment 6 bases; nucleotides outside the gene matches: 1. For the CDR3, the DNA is TGTGCCAGCAGCTGGGGACTAGCCGAGCAGTACTTC. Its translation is CASSWGLAEQYF.

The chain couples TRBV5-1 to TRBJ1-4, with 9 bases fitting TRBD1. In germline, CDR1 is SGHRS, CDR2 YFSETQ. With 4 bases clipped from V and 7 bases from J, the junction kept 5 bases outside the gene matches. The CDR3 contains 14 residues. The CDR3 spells CASSIGTGREKLFF. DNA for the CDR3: TGCGCCAGCAGCATCGGGACAGGGCGTGAAAAACTGTTTTTT. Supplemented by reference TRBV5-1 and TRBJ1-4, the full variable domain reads KAGVTQTPRYLIKTRGQQVTLSCSPISGHRSVSWYQQTPGQGLQFLFEYFSETQRNKGNFPGRFSGRQFSNSRSEMNVSTLELGDSALYLCASSIGTGREKLFFGSGTQLSVL.

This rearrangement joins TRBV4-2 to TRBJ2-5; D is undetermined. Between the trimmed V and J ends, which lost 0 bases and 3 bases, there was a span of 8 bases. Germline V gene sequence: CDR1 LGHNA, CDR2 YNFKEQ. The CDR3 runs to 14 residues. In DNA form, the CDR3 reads TGTGCCAGCAGCCAAGATAGCCGGGAAGAGACCCAGTACTTC. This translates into CASSQDSREETQYF.

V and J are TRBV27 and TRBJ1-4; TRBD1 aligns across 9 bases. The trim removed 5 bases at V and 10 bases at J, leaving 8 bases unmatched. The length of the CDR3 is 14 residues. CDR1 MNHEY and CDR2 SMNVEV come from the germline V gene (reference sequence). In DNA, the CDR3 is TGTGCCAGCAGTGCTTCGGGACAGGGTGGAAAACTGTTTTTT. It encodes CASSASGQGGKLFF.

CDR3 sequence reads: CASSYGTGGTEAFF. Here the CDR3 DNA reads TGTGCCAGCAGTTACGGGACAGGGGGTACTGAAGCTTTCTTT. The genes are TRBV6-6 and TRBJ1-1, with 11 bases that match TRBD1. The V and J ends lost 2 bases and 5 bases, in that order; junction bases with no gene match: 1. The CDR3 length is 14 residues. Germline V gives CDR1 MNHNY, CDR2 SVGAGI (reference sequence).

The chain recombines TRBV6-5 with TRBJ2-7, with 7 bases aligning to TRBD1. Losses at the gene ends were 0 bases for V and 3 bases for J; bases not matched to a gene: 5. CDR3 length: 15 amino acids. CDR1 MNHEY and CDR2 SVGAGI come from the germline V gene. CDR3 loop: CASSYSRTGHYEQYF. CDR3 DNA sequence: TGTGCCAGCAGTTACTCGCGGACAGGTCACTACGAGCAGTACTTC.

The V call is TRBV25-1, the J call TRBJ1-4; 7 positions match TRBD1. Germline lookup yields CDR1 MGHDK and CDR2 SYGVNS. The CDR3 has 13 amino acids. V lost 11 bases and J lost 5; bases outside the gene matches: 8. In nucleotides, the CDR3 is TGTGCCGGAGGGGGACAGAAGAATGAAAAACTGTTTTTT. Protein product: CAGGGQKNEKLFF.

The CDR3 nucleotides read TGTGCCAGCAGTTTGGTACAGGGTTATAGCAATCAGCCCCAGCATTTT. Its protein is CASSLVQGYSNQPQHF. This chain connects TRBV28 to TRBJ1-5; maybe TRBD1 (6 bases). From germline, CDR1 is MDHEN and CDR2 SYDVKM. The CDR3 length is 16 residues. V lost 3 bases and J 0 bases, leaving 12 bases between the germline ends.

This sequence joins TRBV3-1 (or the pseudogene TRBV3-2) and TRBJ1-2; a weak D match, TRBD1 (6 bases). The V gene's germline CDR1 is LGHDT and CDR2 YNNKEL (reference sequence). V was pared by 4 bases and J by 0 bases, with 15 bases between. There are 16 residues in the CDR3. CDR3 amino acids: CASSRNKGVANYGYTF. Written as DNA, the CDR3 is TGTGCCAGCAGCCGAAACAAGGGGGTAGCTAACTATGGCTACACCTTC.

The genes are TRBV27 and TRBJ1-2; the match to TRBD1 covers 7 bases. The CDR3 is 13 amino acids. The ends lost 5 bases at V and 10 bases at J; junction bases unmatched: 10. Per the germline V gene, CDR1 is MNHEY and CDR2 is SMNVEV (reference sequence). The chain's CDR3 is CASSPRTGDYYTF. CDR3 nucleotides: TGTGCCAGCAGTCCCCGGACAGGAGACTACTACACCTTC.

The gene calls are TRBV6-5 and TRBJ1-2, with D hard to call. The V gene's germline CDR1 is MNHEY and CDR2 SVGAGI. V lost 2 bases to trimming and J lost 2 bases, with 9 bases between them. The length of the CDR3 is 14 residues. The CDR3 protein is CASSYREHNYGYTF. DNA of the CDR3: TGTGCCAGCAGTTACAGGGAGCACAACTATGGCTACACCTTC.

The CDR3 region is CASSPLAGHGPLHF. The CDR3 DNA reads as TGTGCCAGCAGCCCCCTGGCAGGCCATGGACCCCTCCACTTT. This rearrangement joins TRBV7-3 to TRBJ1-6; no firm D call. Germline V CDR1 and CDR2: SGHTA, FQGTGA. This CDR3 comprises 14 residues. V lost 5 bases, J lost 12 bases, and 17 bases lay in between.

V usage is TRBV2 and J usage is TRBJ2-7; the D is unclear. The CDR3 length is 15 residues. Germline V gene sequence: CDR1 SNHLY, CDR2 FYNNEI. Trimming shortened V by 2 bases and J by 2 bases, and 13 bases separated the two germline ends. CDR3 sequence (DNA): TGTGCCAGCAGTGAATACAGCCAGGTTACCTACGAGCAGTACTTC. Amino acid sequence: CASSEYSQVTYEQYF. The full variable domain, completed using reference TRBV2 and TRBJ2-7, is EPEVTQTPSHQVTQMGQEVILRCVPISNHLYFYWYRQILGQKVEFLVSFYNNEISEKSEIFDDQFSVERPDGSNFTLKIRSTKLEDSAMYFCASSEYSQVTYEQYFGPGTRLTVT.

The DNA of the CDR3 is TGTGCCAGCAGTTCCCCCGCCGGGACAGGGAATCACGAGCAGTACTTC. It is translated as CASSSPAGTGNHEQYF. This sequence joins TRBV5-8 and TRBJ2-7, with TRBD1 identical over 9 bases. Germline V CDR1 and CDR2: SGHTS, YDEGEE. The V and J ends lost 5 bases and 5 bases, in that order; junction bases with no gene match: 14. The CDR3 has 16 residues.